The 8 T cell receptor beta chains reported below all come from one sample, sequenced in a study of shared clonotypes between healthy human individuals. TCRdb's table, derived via immunoSEQ multiplex PCR, lists solely in-frame clones and lacks some. The repertoire holds 1.5 million to 2.5 million clones, with about 95% as singletons. Positive CCR7 selection of CD45RO-negative cells yielded the naive CD8 cells, and terminally differentiated effector memory CD45RA+ cells were excluded. The specimen sequenced was naive CD8+ T cells sorted from blood. The receptors were sampled from a young man in good health.

The count of this clone is one. The chain recombines TRBV4-3 with TRBJ2-5; 9 positions match TRBD1. The trim removed 4 bases at V and 5 bases at J, leaving 8 bases unmatched. Germline lookup yields CDR1 LGHNA and CDR2 YSLEER. The CDR3 runs 15 residues. The CDR3 DNA reads TGCGCCAGCAGCCGCCTACAGGGGGCTCGCGAGACCCAGTACTTC. Translation gives CASSRLQGARETQYF.

The chain has TRBV7-9 and TRBJ1-1, with unresolved D. Between the trimmed V and J ends, which lost 4 bases and 8 bases, there was a span of 11 bases. CDR1 SEHNR and CDR2 FQNEAQ come from the germline V gene (reference sequence). CDR3 size: 12 residues. The CDR3, as DNA: TGTGCCAGCAGCTCGAATACGTGGGAAGCTTTCTTT. Translating it yields CASSSNTWEAFF.

This chain connects TRBV13 to TRBJ1-1; the D is unclear. The CDR3 runs to 13 residues. Germline loops: CDR1 PRHDT, CDR2 FYEKMQ (reference sequence). V lost 5 bases and J 1 base, leaving 8 bases between the germline ends. Written as DNA, the CDR3 is TGTGCCAGCAGCAATACAGAGAACACTGAAGCTTTCTTT. Translation: CASSNTENTEAFF.

The chain combines TRBV5-6 with TRBJ2-3, with 7 bases fitting TRBD1. V gave up 2 bases and J gave up 3 bases; unmatched junction bases: 9. This CDR3 has 16 residues. Per germline, CDR1 SGHDT and CDR2 YYEEEE. The CDR3 loop is CASSFKGAFLTDTQYF. CDR3 nucleotide sequence: TGTGCCAGCAGCTTCAAGGGGGCCTTCCTAACAGATACGCAGTATTTT.

The chain links TRBV30 to TRBJ1-1, with a tentative D call TRBD1 (6 bases). Deletions cut 0 bases from V and 1 base from J, with 9 bases between. The CDR3 consists of 14 residues. Germline CDR1 reads GTSNPN; CDR2 reads SVGIG (reference sequence). CDR3 DNA: TGTGCCTGGAGTGTCGAGGGGGGGAACACTGAAGCTTTCTTT. It yields the protein CAWSVEGGNTEAFF.

Note on this clone: The same CDR3 also results from other DNA sequences found in this sample. The V gene is TRBV27, the J gene TRBJ1-2; D not certain. CDR1 and CDR2 from the germline V gene are MNHEY and SMNVEV (reference sequence). V dropped 4 bases and J dropped 2 bases, with 5 bases sitting between them. This CDR3 spans 12 amino acids. CDR3: CASSSGNYGYTF. The CDR3 nucleotides are TGTGCCAGCAGTTCTGGCAACTATGGCTACACCTTC.

The chain recombines TRBV27 with TRBJ2-1; a possible D gene is TRBD2 (7 bases). The CDR3 loop spans 16 amino acids. Trimming shortened V by 5 bases and J by 3 bases, and 17 bases separated the two germline ends. The germline V gene has CDR1 MNHEY and CDR2 SMNVEV (reference sequence). The CDR3 DNA is TGTGCCAGCAGTCCAAGGGGGGGTGGGTACTACAATGAGCAGTTCTTC. This gives the protein CASSPRGGGYYNEQFF.

In regard to this clone: At the DNA level, this CDR3 is encoded by other sequences in the same sample as well. This chain connects TRBV5-6 to TRBJ2-5; 7 bases map to TRBD1. With 2 bases clipped from V and 3 bases from J, the junction kept 10 bases outside the gene matches. Germline CDR1 and CDR2: SGHDT and YYEEEE. This CDR3 comprises 16 residues. As DNA, the CDR3 is TGTGCCAGCAGCTTCTTTGTTGAGACAGGGAAAGAGACCCAGTACTTC. The encoded protein is CASSFFVETGKETQYF.